What follows is one T cell receptor beta chain and its context. This clone has a single count. What antigen it recognizes has not been identified. No qualities accompany the bases; no much larger clone lies one base away. Genomic DNA was isolated from the sorted cells so that the TCRbeta CDR3 region could be sequenced. The immunoSEQ Assay was used for sequencing of TCRbeta CDR3 regions. The immuneACCESS repertoire file appears here via TCRdb, limited to in-frame rearrangements. These files lack a portion of the clones; in checked studies, under half of the deficit traces to unresolved V genes, and the cause of the others is not known. Present in this sample are tens of thousands of clones, roughly nine tenths of which were seen just once. The ten largest clones capture approximately 15% of the sample. The sample originates from a study of OX40 agonist ivuxolimab in advanced cancers. Study-wide context: Ivuxolimab was a fully human IgG2 agonistic monoclonal antibody targeting the costimulatory receptor OX40 (CD134). Three dose-escalation patients achieved partial responses, one with hepatocellular carcinoma and two with cutaneous melanoma. In the dose-escalation cohort, 82.7% of patients were male, and the mean age was around 60 years with a range of about 20 to 90. Among the approximately 50 dose-escalation patients, 19 had hepatocellular carcinoma, roughly 15 melanoma, 9 renal cell carcinoma and 9 head and neck cancer. Peripheral TCRbeta sequencing was intended to test whether TCR sequence diversity was altered and clonal T-cell expansion was caused by ivuxolimab. Patients were allowed to have had prior anti-PD-1, anti-PD-L1 or anti-CTLA-4 therapy, and around 41% of the dose-escalation patients had previously received checkpoint inhibitors. The monotherapy dose-escalation portion (N ≈ 52 patients) of the phase I ivuxolimab trial is reported in the paper. Intravenous ivuxolimab was administered to patients every 2 weeks at six dose levels: 0.01, 0.1, 0.3, 1.5, 3 and 10 mg/kg.

Patients with autoimmune disease history or receiving systemic immunosuppression were excluded from the trial. Peripheral blood for TCR sequencing was drawn from every dose cohort at baseline, at cycle 4 day 1 and at cycle 7 day 1. The samples were drawn from a first-in-human, open-label, multicenter phase I dose-escalation trial of ivuxolimab. The trial enrolled adults with locally advanced or metastatic head and neck squamous cell, hepatocellular, melanoma or renal cell carcinoma. Before TCR sequencing, CD4+ T cells and CD8+ T cells from peripheral blood were sorted into separate populations. Broad study findings and their caveats: The antigen specificity of the clonally expanded peripheral T cells was not determined. Low levels of normalized T-cell clonal expansion were also seen in some patients who did not respond. Clonal expansion of both CD4+ and CD8+ blood T cells was observed from baseline to week 6 at doses 0.1 to 3.0 mg/kg. Partial responders in the 0.1-3.0 mg/kg groups had among the lowest normalized peripheral clonal expansion, especially among CD8+ T cells. After ivuxolimab, CD8+ T cells had more expanded clones than CD4+ T cells on average.

CDR1 and CDR2, looked up from the germline V gene, are SGHRS and YFSETQ. Reading from cysteine to phenylalanine, the CDR3 counts 17 amino acids. CDR3 DNA is the only sequence kept; it has 51 bases, read in frame from the first base. At the junction V is shortened by 4 bases and J by 0 bases; bases outside the gene matches: 9. The sequence joins TRBV5-1 to TRBJ1-1, with TRBD1 identical over 10 junction bases. The sequence derives from an adult with an advanced solid tumor such as melanoma, head and neck, liver or kidney cancer. Sample: CD4+ or CD8+ T cells sorted from blood, taken in a trial of the OX40 agonist ivuxolimab. The CDR3 reads CASSARQGAIVNTEAFF. The nucleotides read TGCGCCAGCAGCGCCAGACAGGGGGCGATTGTGAACACTGAAGCTTTCTTT.